Each of the 25 T cell receptor beta chains below was sequenced from the same sample in a study of identical twins. TCRdb redid the calling of the 5' RACE reads with MiXCR, one entry per CDR3 protein. The sample yields 250,000 or so distinct CDR3 sequences, around 8.8% seen once. The data also belong to a second study, concerning yellow fever vaccine responses in identical twins.

The sample consisted of CD8+ T cells sorted from blood. Receptors were obtained from a woman under 30 in good health.

In this sample, this clonotype turned up many times. The chain employs TRBV29-1 and TRBJ2-1; TRBD2 agrees at 7 bases. Germline trimming cut 3 bases from V and 7 bases from J; bases unmatched to any gene: 6. The germline gives CDR1 SQVTM, CDR2 ANQGSEA. The CDR3 is made up of 13 amino acids. The CDR3 region is CSVDGLGENEQFF. The CDR3 DNA is TGCAGCGTTGATGGACTAGGGGAGAATGAGCAGTTCTTC.

V gene TRBV20-1 combines with J gene TRBJ2-7; D is perhaps TRBD1 (5 bases). The CDR3 has 17 residues. CDR1 and CDR2 from the germline V gene are DFQATT and SNEGSKA (reference sequence). The V end lost 0 bases, the J end lost 0 bases, and 18 bases lay between the germline ends. CDR3 DNA sequence: TGCAGTGCTAGAGACGGTCATGGGGCGGAGAGCTCCTACGAGCAGTACTTC. As protein: CSARDGHGAESSYEQYF.

This clonotype was observed at least ten times. This chain connects TRBV20-1 to TRBJ1-6, with D maybe TRBD1 (6 bases). There are 15 residues in the CDR3. CDR1 and CDR2 from the germline V gene are DFQATT and SNEGSKA (reference sequence). The V end was cut by 0 bases, the J end by 8 bases, with 14 bases between. CDR3 protein: CSARDFTRGHSPLHF. DNA of the CDR3: TGCAGTGCTAGAGATTTTACCAGGGGTCATTCACCCCTCCACTTT.

CDR3 bases: TGTGCCAGCAGCCAAGTAGCAGCGCCGGCAGATACGCAGTATTTT. It specifies CASSQVAAPADTQYF. V is TRBV4-2 and J is TRBJ2-3, with unresolved D. V dropped 1 base and J dropped 4 bases, with 12 bases sitting between them. From germline, CDR1 is LGHNA and CDR2 YNFKEQ. There are 15 residues in the CDR3.

This clonotype was counted ten times or more. The chain combines TRBV9 with TRBJ2-3; D unclear. Deletions cut 0 bases from V and 0 bases from J, with 8 bases between. From germline, CDR1 is SGDLS and CDR2 YYNGEE. The length of the CDR3 is 15 residues. CDR3: CASSVGRSSTDTQYF. DNA of the CDR3: TGTGCCAGCAGCGTAGGTCGCAGTAGCACAGATACGCAGTATTTT.

This clonotype was found a few times. This sequence joins TRBV7-2 and TRBJ1-2; D gene uncertain. Per germline, CDR1 SGHTA and CDR2 FQGNSA. CDR3 length: 14 amino acids. Trimming removed 3 bases at V and 4 bases at J, with 12 bases between. In DNA form, the CDR3 reads TGTGCCAGCAGCTTCACCGACGGACTCTATGGCTACACCTTC. Its protein is CASSFTDGLYGYTF.

This clonotype was recorded at least ten times. J is TRBJ2-5 and V is TRBV10-2; D not certain. This CDR3 contains 14 residues. V was shortened by 0 bases and J by 3 bases, with 8 bases between the two germline ends. From germline, CDR1 is WSHSY and CDR2 SAAADI. CDR3 DNA: TGCGCCAGCAGTGAGTCTGGTAGGGAAGAGACCCAGTACTTC. Amino acid sequence: CASSESGREETQYF.

The chain has TRBV9 and TRBJ2-1; 9 nucleotides agree with TRBD2. Germline assignment: CDR1 SGDLS and CDR2 YYNGEE. Trimming took 0 bases from V and 6 from J; bases not matched to a gene: 7. The CDR3 covers 16 residues. This CDR3 is CASSVGGSGSGNEQFF. CDR3 DNA sequence: TGTGCCAGCAGCGTAGGTGGTAGCGGGAGCGGCAATGAGCAGTTCTTC.

The V gene is TRBV11-2, the J gene TRBJ2-2, with TRBD2 identical over 9 bases. CDR1 and CDR2 from the germline V gene are SGHAT and FQNNGV. CDR3 length equals 16 residues. V dropped 2 bases and J dropped 4; count of bases not matched to a gene: 5. The CDR3 loop reads CASSLYSGGVTGELFF. In DNA, the CDR3 is TGTGCCAGCAGCTTATATAGCGGGGGTGTCACCGGGGAGCTGTTTTTT.

There are many counts of this clonotype. The V call is TRBV6-2 or TRBV6-3, the J call TRBJ2-3; the D gene is possibly TRBD2 (5 bases). The V gene's germline CDR1 is MNHEY and CDR2 SVGEGT. The CDR3 is made up of 15 amino acids. Trimming stripped 7 bases from V and 0 bases from J, with 14 bases between. This CDR3 is CASMNERSSTDTQYF. Here the CDR3 DNA reads TGTGCCAGCATGAACGAGCGGAGTAGCACAGATACGCAGTATTTT.

This clonotype appeared a few times. This chain's CDR3 is CASSFEQIHGYTF. CDR3 in DNA: TGTGCCAGCAGCTTCGAACAGATCCATGGCTACACCTTC. The J gene is TRBJ1-2, the V gene TRBV7-9, with D hard to call. The V gene lost 3 bases and the J gene lost 6 bases, with 11 bases spanning the gap. The CDR3 has 13 residues. Germline values: CDR1 SEHNR, CDR2 FQNEAQ (reference sequence).

This clonotype appeared many times. The rearrangement joins TRBV20-1 to TRBJ2-2, with 9 positions matching TRBD2. The CDR3 totals 15 residues. V trimming: 0 bases; J trimming: 5 bases; junction bases outside the gene matches: 4. Germline CDR1 is DFQATT and CDR2 is SNEGSKA (reference sequence). The CDR3 reads CSAREITSGTGELFF. The CDR3 DNA follows: TGCAGTGCTAGAGAGATAACTAGCGGGACCGGGGAGCTGTTTTTT.

This clonotype was observed a few times. The chain recombines TRBV5-6 with TRBJ2-1; the D is unclear. The CDR3 is 13 amino acids. V was trimmed by 3 bases and J by 10 bases, leaving 14 bases between them. CDR1 is SGHDT, CDR2 YYEEEE, per germline. The CDR3 DNA sequence: TGTGCCAGCAGCTCAACAGTCCGTGGGGAGCAGTTCTTC. Residues: CASSSTVRGEQFF.

The chain's CDR3 is CASSPPIRGASYEQYF. In DNA, the CDR3 is TGTGCCAGCAGCCCCCCCATCCGGGGGGCGTCCTACGAGCAGTACTTC. The chain combines TRBV3-1 with TRBJ2-7; D is possibly TRBD2 (7 bases). This CDR3 is 16 amino acids long. The V gene's germline CDR1 is LGHDT and CDR2 YNNKEL (reference sequence). The V and J ends lost 4 bases and 1 base respectively, with 17 bases between them.

The chain has TRBV7-6 and TRBJ2-3, with TRBD2 identical over 10 bases. The germline V gene has CDR1 SGHVS and CDR2 FNYEAQ. The length of the CDR3 is 18 residues. J was trimmed by 4 bases and V by 3 bases; bases with no gene match: 13. The CDR3 spells CASSFPSGGDLPSDTQYF. The CDR3 bases are TGTGCCAGCAGCTTCCCTAGCGGGGGTGACCTGCCCTCAGATACGCAGTATTTT.

The chain recombines TRBV5-1 with TRBJ2-1, with 7 bases matching TRBD2. The ends lost 6 bases at V and 3 bases at J; junction bases unmatched: 3. Germline CDR1 reads SGHRS; CDR2 reads YFSETQ. The CDR3 is 13 residues long. The CDR3 region is CASNGDYYNEQFF. The CDR3 DNA is TGCGCCAGCAACGGGGACTACTACAATGAGCAGTTCTTC.

The chain recombines TRBV29-1 with TRBJ1-1; 7 bases agree with TRBD1. CDR1 is SQVTM and CDR2 is ANQGSEA in the germline V gene. The CDR3 has 14 residues. Germline trimming cut 0 bases from V and 5 bases from J; bases unmatched to any gene: 6. CDR3 sequence: CSVEDVTGETEAFF. The CDR3, as DNA: TGCAGCGTTGAAGACGTAACAGGGGAAACTGAAGCTTTCTTT.

The CDR3 region has the DNA TGTGCCAGCAGTTTATCGATAGGGGGCCGAGGCTACACCTTC. As protein: CASSLSIGGRGYTF. J is TRBJ1-2 and V is TRBV27; 7 positions match TRBD1. V lost 0 bases, J lost 8 bases, and 6 bases stayed unmatched. Germline V CDR1 and CDR2: MNHEY, SMNVEV (reference sequence). This CDR3 has 14 residues.

A word on this clonotype: This probably arose from a read error, given a far larger clone one base away. V gene TRBV6-1 combines with J gene TRBJ2-7; D gene unclear. Germline V gene data show CDR1 as MNHNS and CDR2 as SASEGT. Trimming left V 5 bases short and J 2 bases short, with 4 bases between. The CDR3 has 11 amino acids. CDR3 in amino acids: CASSPTYEQYF. As DNA, the CDR3 is TGTGCCAGCAGTCCAACCTACGAGCAGTACTTC.

The sample holds many counts of this clonotype. The chain is built from TRBV12-3 or TRBV12-4 and TRBJ2-7; 8 bases line up with TRBD1. The CDR3 sequence is 14 residues long. V gave up 7 bases and J gave up 4 bases; unmatched junction bases: 9. CDR3 residues: CASTHLDRVYEQYF. The CDR3 DNA reads as TGTGCCAGCACCCACTTGGACAGGGTTTACGAGCAGTACTTC.

A few counts support this clonotype. The J gene is TRBJ2-1, the V gene TRBV3-1; TRBD2 matches 8 bases. Per the germline V gene, CDR1 is LGHDT and CDR2 is YNNKEL (reference sequence). V gave up 4 bases and J gave up 8 bases; unmatched junction bases: 10. The CDR3 runs 15 residues. CDR3 DNA: TGTGCCAGCAGCCGATTACTAGCGGTGGGGGATGAGCAGTTCTTC. Translation gives CASSRLLAVGDEQFF.

This clonotype was counted only a few times. The chain combines TRBV7-9 with TRBJ2-3, with D unresolved. The CDR3 is 12 amino acids. Trimming pared 7 bases from V and 5 bases from J, leaving 10 bases between. Germline V gene lookup returns CDR1 SEHNR and CDR2 FQNEAQ (reference sequence). DNA for the CDR3: TGTGCCAGCAACCTTGGGGAAGATACGCAGTATTTT. Amino acid sequence: CASNLGEDTQYF.

This clonotype was found many times. The genes are TRBV20-1 and TRBJ2-7; D call uncertain. In germline, CDR1 is DFQATT, CDR2 SNEGSKA (reference sequence). CDR3 length equals 15 residues. The ends were cut back, 3 bases at V and 0 bases at J, with 15 bases in the middle. The CDR3 here is CSARTRASYSYEQYF. CDR3 DNA: TGCAGTGCTAGGACAAGGGCATCTTACTCCTACGAGCAGTACTTC.

This chain uses TRBV3-1 with TRBJ2-5; 9 nucleotides agree with TRBD2. Germline lookup yields CDR1 LGHDT and CDR2 YNNKEL (reference sequence). CDR3 length: 16 amino acids. V shed 4 bases and J 5 bases; nucleotides not matched to a gene: 11. CDR3 nucleotides: TGTGCCAGCAGCCGGGCCCAAGGACTAGCGCGGGAGACCCAGTACTTC. It translates to CASSRAQGLARETQYF.

This clonotype was observed a few times. V usage is TRBV27 and J usage is TRBJ1-5; D is perhaps TRBD1 (5 bases). Looked up from germline, CDR1 is MNHEY and CDR2 is SMNVEV (reference sequence). This CDR3 has 14 amino acids. Trimming left V 6 bases short and J 5 bases short, with 14 bases between. The CDR3: CASSNSGAYQPQHF. The CDR3 DNA reads as TGTGCCAGCAGCAACTCCGGGGCATATCAGCCCCAGCATTTT.